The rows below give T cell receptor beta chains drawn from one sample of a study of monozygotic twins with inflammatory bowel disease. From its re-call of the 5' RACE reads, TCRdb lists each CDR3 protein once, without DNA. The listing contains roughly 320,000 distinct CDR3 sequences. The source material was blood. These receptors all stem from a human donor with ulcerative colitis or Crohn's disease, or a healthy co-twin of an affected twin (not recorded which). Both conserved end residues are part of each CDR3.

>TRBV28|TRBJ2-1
CASSSTGDLRSYNEQFF
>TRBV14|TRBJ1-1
CASSQEVQTEAFF
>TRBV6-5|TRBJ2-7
CASIKRPGDTYEQYF
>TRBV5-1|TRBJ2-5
CASSVQQEETQYF
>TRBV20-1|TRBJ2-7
CSAPLPGTGVAEQYF
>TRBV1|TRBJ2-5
CTSSQEASGRRDETQYF
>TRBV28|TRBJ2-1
CASSAYLGTGVHNEQFF
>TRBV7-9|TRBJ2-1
CASSLQRSNNEQFF
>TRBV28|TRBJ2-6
CASSLISSGANVLTF
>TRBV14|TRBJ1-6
CASSSTIPQGTSPLHF
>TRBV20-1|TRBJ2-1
CSARQYNEQFF
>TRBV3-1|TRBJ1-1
CASSAVAEAFF
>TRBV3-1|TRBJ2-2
CASSFRSTNTGELFF
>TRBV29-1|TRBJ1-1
CSVVPGQGTEAFF
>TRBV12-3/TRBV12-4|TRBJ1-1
CASSPFGDGGDTEAFF
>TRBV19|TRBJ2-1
CASTSTSGAYNEQFF
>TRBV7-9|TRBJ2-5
CASSLLNGETQYF
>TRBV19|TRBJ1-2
CASKEEGIDYGYTF
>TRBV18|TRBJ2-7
CASSPWGAAYEQYF
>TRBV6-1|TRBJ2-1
CASRDWWGSYNEQFF
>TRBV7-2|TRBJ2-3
CASRNSGRGDTQYF
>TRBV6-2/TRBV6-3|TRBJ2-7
CASSRPRGGGYEQYF
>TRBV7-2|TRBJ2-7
CASSLTSGGYEQYF
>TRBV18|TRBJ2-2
CASSDLLATGELFF
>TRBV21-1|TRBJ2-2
CASSKGEGGELFF
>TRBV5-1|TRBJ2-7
CASSSTASGSYEQYF
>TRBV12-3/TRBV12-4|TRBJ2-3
CASIPGSTDTQYF
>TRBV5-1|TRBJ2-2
CASTIAGVTGELFF
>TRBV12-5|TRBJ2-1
CASGLVPSGSREQFF
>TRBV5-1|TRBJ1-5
CASSLGGGTGANQPQHF
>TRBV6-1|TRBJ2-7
CASSLRFGGSSGQYF
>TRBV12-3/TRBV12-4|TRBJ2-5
CASRLRGGRETQYF